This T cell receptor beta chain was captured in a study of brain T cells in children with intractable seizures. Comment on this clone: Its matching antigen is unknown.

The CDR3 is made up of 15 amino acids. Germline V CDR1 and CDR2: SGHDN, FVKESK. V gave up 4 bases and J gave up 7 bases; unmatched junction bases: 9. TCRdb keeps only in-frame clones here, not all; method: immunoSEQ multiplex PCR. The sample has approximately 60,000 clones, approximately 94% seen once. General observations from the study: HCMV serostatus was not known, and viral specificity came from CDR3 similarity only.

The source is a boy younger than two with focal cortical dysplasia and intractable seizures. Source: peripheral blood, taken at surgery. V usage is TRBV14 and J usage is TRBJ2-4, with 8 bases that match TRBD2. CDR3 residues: CASSRAPGGVNIQYF. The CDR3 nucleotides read TGTGCCAGCAGCCGGGCGCCCGGGGGGGTTAACATTCAGTACTTC.